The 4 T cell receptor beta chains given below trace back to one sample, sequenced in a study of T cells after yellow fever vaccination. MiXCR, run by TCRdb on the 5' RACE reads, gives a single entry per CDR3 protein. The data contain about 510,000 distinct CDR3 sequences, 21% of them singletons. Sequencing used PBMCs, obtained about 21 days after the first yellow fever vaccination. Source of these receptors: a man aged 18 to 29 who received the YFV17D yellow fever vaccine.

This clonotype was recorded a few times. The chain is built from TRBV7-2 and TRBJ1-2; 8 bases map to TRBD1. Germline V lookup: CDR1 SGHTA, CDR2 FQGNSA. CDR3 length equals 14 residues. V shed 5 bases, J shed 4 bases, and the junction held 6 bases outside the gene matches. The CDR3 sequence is CASSPQGGSYGYTF. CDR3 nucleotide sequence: TGTGCCAGCAGCCCACAGGGGGGGAGCTATGGCTACACCTTC.

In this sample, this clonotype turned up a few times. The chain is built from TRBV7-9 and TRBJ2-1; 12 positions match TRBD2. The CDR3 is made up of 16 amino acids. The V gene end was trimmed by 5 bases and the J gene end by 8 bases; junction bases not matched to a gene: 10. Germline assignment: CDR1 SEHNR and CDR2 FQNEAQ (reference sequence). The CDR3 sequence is CASSQRLAGAGDEQFF. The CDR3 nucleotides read TGTGCCAGCAGCCAGCGACTAGCGGGGGCCGGGGATGAGCAGTTCTTC.

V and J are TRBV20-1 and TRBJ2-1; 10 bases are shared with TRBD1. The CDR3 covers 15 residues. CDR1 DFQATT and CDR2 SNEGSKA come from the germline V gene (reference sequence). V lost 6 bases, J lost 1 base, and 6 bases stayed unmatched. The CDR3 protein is CSALDRGKSYNEQFF. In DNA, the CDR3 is TGCAGTGCCCTGGACAGGGGGAAATCCTACAATGAGCAGTTCTTC.

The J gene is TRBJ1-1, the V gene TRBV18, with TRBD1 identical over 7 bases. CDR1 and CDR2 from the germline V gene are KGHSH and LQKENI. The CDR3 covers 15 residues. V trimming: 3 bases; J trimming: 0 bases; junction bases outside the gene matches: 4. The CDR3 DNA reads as TGTGCCAGCTCACCTGGGACAGCTATGAACACTGAAGCTTTCTTT. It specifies CASSPGTAMNTEAFF.